The 4 T cell receptor beta chains below all came from one sample that was sequenced in a study of blood T cell repertoires in COVID-19. Using immunoSEQ multiplex PCR, the repertoire was profiled, and TCRdb retains in-frame clones only, with some absent. The data hold roughly 250,000 clones, with 70% to 85% observed a single time. The material sequenced was peripheral blood. Every receptor here comes from a human donor with COVID-19, enrolled during active disease. The donor label of this sample is uncertain.

The chain links TRBV2 to TRBJ2-1, with 7 nucleotides matching TRBD2. The ends lost 7 bases at V and 7 bases at J; junction bases unmatched: 10. CDR3 length equals 14 residues. The germline V gene has CDR1 SNHLY and CDR2 FYNNEI. CDR3 DNA: TGTGCCAGCACCGAGCGGGGACTACAGAATGAGCAGTTCTTC. It is translated as CASTERGLQNEQFF.

The chain is built from TRBV5-6 and TRBJ2-7, with TRBD2 identical over 10 bases. The germline CDR1 and CDR2 sequences are SGHDT and YYEEEE. V lost 0 bases, J lost 6 bases, and 6 bases stayed unmatched. The CDR3 extends over 15 amino acids. The CDR3 loop is CASSLGGLAGVEQYF. CDR3 nucleotide sequence: TGTGCCAGCAGCTTGGGGGGTCTAGCGGGAGTCGAGCAGTACTTC.

V usage is TRBV7-2 and J usage is TRBJ2-7; 9 bases agree with TRBD1. The trim removed 1 base at V and 0 bases at J, leaving 7 bases unmatched. This CDR3 comprises 17 residues. Germline lookup yields CDR1 SGHTA and CDR2 FQGNSA. The CDR3 region has the DNA TGTGCCAGCAGCTTAGATACAACAGGGGGCCTCTCCTACGAGCAGTACTTC. As protein: CASSLDTTGGLSYEQYF. Supplemented by reference TRBV7-2 and TRBJ2-7, the full variable domain reads GAGVSQSPSNKVTEKGKDVELRCDPISGHTALYWYRQSLGQGLEFLIYFQGNSAPDKSGLPSDRFSAERTGGSVSTLTIQRTQQEDSAVYLCASSLDTTGGLSYEQYFGPGTRLTVT.

The gene calls are TRBV5-1 and TRBJ2-7; possibly TRBD1 for D (6 bases). This CDR3 comprises 14 residues. Germline CDR1 SGHRS, CDR2 YFSETQ. Deletions cut 5 bases from V and 6 bases from J, with 18 bases between. The DNA for the CDR3 is TGCGCCAGCAGGGGGTTACAGGGCGAGGGCGAGCAGTACTTC. It yields the protein CASRGLQGEGEQYF.